The 3 T cell receptor beta chains in this list originate from one sample, sequenced in a study of T-cell memory formation after mild COVID-19. A single record per CDR3 protein comes from TCRdb applying MiXCR to the 5' RACE reads. Of about 470,000 distinct CDR3 sequences in the sample, about 20% were seen once. The sequencing input was PBMCs or a T cell subset sorted from them (not recorded which). The source of these receptors is an adult woman who had mild COVID-19 (a few samples of this study predate the infection). Cell type and time point are not known.

The CDR3 DNA follows: TGTGCCAGCACCGCCAGGACAGGGTCCTCCGGGGCCAACGTCCTGACTTTC. Protein product: CASTARTGSSGANVLTF. This chain connects TRBV27 to TRBJ2-6, with 8 bases matching TRBD1. Germline-derived CDR1 and CDR2 are MNHEY and SMNVEV (reference sequence). This CDR3 contains 17 residues. The junction had 12 bases not matched to a gene; V was cut back by 7 bases and J by 4 bases.

This chain links TRBV7-9 with TRBJ2-7; 12 bases are shared with TRBD2. With 5 bases clipped from V and 0 bases from J, the junction kept 8 bases outside the gene matches. Germline values: CDR1 SEHNR, CDR2 FQNEAQ (reference sequence). CDR3 size: 17 residues. In DNA form, the CDR3 reads TGTGCCAGCAGCCGAACTAGCGGGGGGACCAGCTCCTACGAGCAGTACTTC. Its protein is CASSRTSGGTSSYEQYF.

There are a few counts of this clonotype. The chain joins TRBV12-3 or TRBV12-4 to TRBJ2-4, with D hard to call. The V and J ends lost 7 bases and 0 bases respectively, with 4 bases between them. The CDR3 extends over 12 amino acids. The CDR3: CASTLAKNIQYF. The CDR3 DNA reads as TGTGCCAGCACGCTAGCCAAAAACATTCAGTACTTC.